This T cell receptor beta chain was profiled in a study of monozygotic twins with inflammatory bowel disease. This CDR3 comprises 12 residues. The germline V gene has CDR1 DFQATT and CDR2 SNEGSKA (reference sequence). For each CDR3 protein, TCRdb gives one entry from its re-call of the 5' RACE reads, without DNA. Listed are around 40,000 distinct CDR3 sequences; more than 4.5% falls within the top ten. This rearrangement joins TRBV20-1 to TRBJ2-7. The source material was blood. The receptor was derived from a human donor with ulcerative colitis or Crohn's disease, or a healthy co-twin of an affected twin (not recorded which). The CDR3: CSAGQTSYEQYF.